The entry below describes one TCR beta chain. Its matching antigen is unknown. Germline is not matched at one junction end, which may reflect a read error. This entry belongs to a study of Graves' ophthalmopathy and Graves' hyperthyroidism. Study summary: Peripheral blood (taken before any treatment) was collected at initial diagnosis.

Whole-study findings and limits: Most thyroid clonotypes expanded beyond 0.001 frequency were also found in blood.

The V gene's germline CDR1 is SGHRS and CDR2 YFSETQ. The CDR3 extends over 14 amino acids. Amplification of the TCR beta CDR3 regions used RNA transcripts (as template). A first-round RT-PCR used HTBI primers, followed by a second-round multiplex PCR. TCRdb processed the multiplex PCR reads anew with MiXCR; each CDR3 protein has one entry. The profile shows about 740,000 distinct CDR3 sequences, roughly 41% of them singletons. The clonotype originates from an adult man with Graves' ophthalmopathy. The sample comprised peripheral blood. The chain couples TRBV5-1 to TRBJ2-5; D ambiguous. The CDR3 DNA sequence: TGCGCCAGCAGCTTGGACCGGGTACAAGAGACCCGGTACTTC. It specifies CASSLDRVQETRYF. Together with reference TRBV5-1 and TRBJ2-5, the CDR3 gives the full variable domain: KAGVTQTPRYLIKTRGQQVTLSCSPISGHRSVSWYQQTPGQGLQFLFEYFSETQRNKGNFPGRFSGRQFSNSRSEMNVSTLELGDSALYLCASSLDRVQETRYFGPGTRLLVL.